This TCR beta chain was identified during a study of cytomegalovirus exposure and HLA in healthy donors. Study information: Of approximately 400 genotyped donors, roughly 86% clustered with self-reported Caucasian donors.

Both 60 Vbeta primers and 13 Jbeta primers went into the PCR. Generated by immunoSEQ multiplex PCR, the TCRdb table keeps only in-frame clones and is missing some. The sample has around 80,000 clones; roughly four fifths are singletons. Germline loops: CDR1 SGHNT, CDR2 YENEEA. J lost 3 bases, V lost 3 bases, and 3 bases had no gene match. CDR3 length: 15 residues. Overall study results and limits: In a later analysis, common viral pathogens appeared linked to several of the most significant clusters. Earlier analysis found most TCR beta V segments productive about 87% or about 30% of the time.

Concerning this clone itself: Its antigen remains unknown.

Sequencing was carried out using PBMCs. This chain links TRBV11-3 with TRBJ2-3; TRBD1 matches at 10 bases. This receptor was identified in a man aged 35 to 55 in good health and CMV-seronegative. The CDR3 bases are TGTGCCAGCAGCTTTGGGACAGGGGAAACAGATACGCAGTATTTT. It specifies CASSFGTGETDTQYF.